The 17 T cell receptor beta chains below were found in one sample sequenced in a study of circulating tumor DNA in untreated peripheral T-cell lymphoma. The protocol was immunoSEQ multiplex PCR, while the TCRdb copy is restricted to in-frame clones and leaves out a portion. Here the sample spans about 7,500 clones, about 75% being singletons. Material for sequencing was tumor tissue. These receptors were obtained from a human donor with peripheral T-cell lymphoma.

The J gene is TRBJ2-4, the V gene TRBV14; D remains ambiguous. This CDR3 is 15 amino acids long. Trimming shortened V by 0 bases and J by 7 bases, and 13 bases separated the two germline ends. Germline V gene data show CDR1 as SGHDN and CDR2 as FVKESK. In DNA, the CDR3 is TGTGCCAGCAGCCAAGAAGCCTACGGTTACAACATTCAGTACTTC. This codes for CASSQEAYGYNIQYF.

This chain connects TRBV6-8 to TRBJ2-6; 9 nucleotides match TRBD1. This CDR3 spans 19 amino acids. Germline CDR1 reads MNHGY; CDR2 reads SAAAGT. The ends lost 4 bases at V and 1 base at J; junction bases unmatched: 11. CDR3 bases: TGTGCCAGCAGTTTAGGGGGACAGGGTATTTTTTCTGGGGCCAACGTCCTGACTTTC. Its protein is CASSLGGQGIFSGANVLTF.

This clone appeared once. This chain connects TRBV9 to TRBJ2-7; unclear D gene. V lost 10 bases to trimming and J lost 0 bases, with 14 bases between them. CDR1 is SGDLS and CDR2 is YYNGEE in the germline V gene. The CDR3 sequence is 13 residues long. The CDR3 DNA reads as TGTGCCGGTAGGACGGGCCGCTCCTACGAGCAGTACTTC. Its translation is CAGRTGRSYEQYF.

The rearrangement links TRBV30 to TRBJ1-2; D unresolved. Germline assignment: CDR1 GTSNPN and CDR2 SVGIG (reference sequence). The CDR3 runs 12 residues. The V gene lost 2 bases and the J gene lost 3 bases, with 7 bases spanning the gap. The CDR3, as DNA: TGTGCCTGGAGTAACGGATACTATGGCTACACCTTC. Its translation is CAWSNGYYGYTF. Full variable domain (missing parts from reference TRBV30 and TRBJ1-2): SQTIHQWPATLVQPVGSPLSLECTVEGTSNPNLYWYRQAAGRGLQLLFYSVGIGQISSEVPQNLSASRPQDRQFILSSKKLLLSDSGFYLCAWSNGYYGYTFGSGTRLTVV.

The gene calls are TRBV28 and TRBJ1-2; D is possibly TRBD1 (5 bases). V was cut by 6 bases and J by 5 bases, with 19 bases left in between. This CDR3 contains 15 residues. Per the germline V gene, CDR1 is MDHEN and CDR2 is SYDVKM. The DNA for the CDR3 is TGTGCCAGCAGCATCAGACAGCGGCGGGGGTATGGCTACACCTTC. Protein product: CASSIRQRRGYGYTF.

The chain has TRBV6-8 and TRBJ2-1; 10 bases agree with TRBD2. Germline V gives CDR1 MNHGY, CDR2 SAAAGT. Trimming cost V 4 bases and J 3 bases; bases outside gene matches: 6. The CDR3 is made up of 16 amino acids. The CDR3 DNA sequence: TGTGCCAGCAGTTCCGGTCTAGCGGGGGACTACAATGAGCAGTTCTTC. Its protein product is CASSSGLAGDYNEQFF.

This sequence joins TRBV23-1 and TRBJ2-1, with D unclear. TRBV23-1 falls under the ORF class, with uncertain function. The CDR3 has 13 residues. Between the trimmed V and J ends, which lost 6 bases and 9 bases, there was a span of 15 bases. Here the CDR3 DNA reads TGCGCCAGCAGCCTATCTCCGTGGGGTGAGCAGTTCTTC. Translation gives CASSLSPWGEQFF.

This chain uses TRBV10-1 with TRBJ2-1; 11 bases are a match to TRBD2. Per the germline V gene, CDR1 is WNHNN and CDR2 is SYGVQD (reference sequence). V lost 5 bases to trimming and J lost 6 bases; unmatched junction nucleotides: 6. The CDR3 loop spans 15 amino acids. CDR3 sequence reads: CASSKGLAAPNEQFF. The CDR3 nucleotides read TGCGCCAGCAGTAAGGGACTAGCGGCTCCCAATGAGCAGTTCTTC.

The sample holds one count of this clone. The genes are TRBV6-8 and TRBJ1-3; D uncertain. This CDR3 region has 12 residues. Germline V CDR1 and CDR2: MNHGY, SAAAGT. V was shortened by 6 bases and J by 6 bases, with 9 bases between the two germline ends. The chain's CDR3 is CASRSTENTIYF. Written as DNA, the CDR3 is TGTGCCAGCAGATCCACGGAAAACACCATATATTTT.

This clone was observed a few times. The chain couples TRBV18 to TRBJ1-3, with 7 nucleotides matching TRBD1. The CDR3 spans 17 residues. V shed 3 bases, J shed 0 bases, and the junction held 8 bases outside the gene matches. The germline gives CDR1 KGHSH, CDR2 LQKENI. The CDR3 coding sequence is TGTGCCAGCTCACCGGGACAGTCTGTTCTCTCTGGAAACACCATATATTTT. Its translation is CASSPGQSVLSGNTIYF.

The rearrangement joins TRBV11-3 to TRBJ1-4; 10 nucleotides match TRBD1. Germline V gives CDR1 SGHNT, CDR2 YENEEA. The J segment lost 7 bases and the V segment lost 5 bases, leaving 10 bases of the junction unmatched. The CDR3 runs to 16 residues. CDR3 DNA sequence: TGTGCCAGCAGCCGAGAGGTCCGGGACAGGGGTGAAAAACTGTTTTTT. It codes for CASSREVRDRGEKLFF.

The chain links TRBV19 to TRBJ1-1; 9 bases are shared with TRBD1. Germline loops: CDR1 LNHDA, CDR2 SQIVND (reference sequence). This CDR3 has 12 residues. V trimming: 10 bases; J trimming: 1 base; junction bases outside the gene matches: 1. CDR3 nucleotides: TGTGCCACGGGACAGGGGAACACTGAAGCTTTCTTT. It translates to CATGQGNTEAFF.

The V call is TRBV1, the J call TRBJ2-5. TRBV1 is given as a pseudogene. The CDR3 runs to 14 residues. CDR3 coding DNA: TGCGCCAGCAGCCAGGACCGAAATAAAGAGACCCAGTACTTC. This codes for CASSQDRNKETQYF.

The chain is built from TRBV6-8 and TRBJ2-7, with 8 bases aligning to TRBD2. The CDR3 has 16 amino acids. The V and J ends lost 6 bases and 0 bases, in that order; junction bases with no gene match: 10. The germline gives CDR1 MNHGY, CDR2 SAAAGT. Written as DNA, the CDR3 is TGTGCCAGCAGGCCCGGGTCCGGGGGGGTCTCCTACGAGCAGTACTTC. Amino acid sequence: CASRPGSGGVSYEQYF.

J is TRBJ2-1 and V is TRBV2, with unresolved D. CDR1 and CDR2 (germline): SNHLY, FYNNEI. This CDR3 comprises 17 residues. The V end was cut by 2 bases, the J end by 0 bases, with 14 bases between. The CDR3 bases are TGTGCCAGCAGTGAATCTTCGGCAGGAGACTCCTACAATGAGCAGTTCTTC. Protein sequence: CASSESSAGDSYNEQFF.

The chain combines TRBV14 with TRBJ2-6; TRBD1 might be the D (5 bases). V lost 4 bases and J lost 5, with 6 bases in between. From germline, CDR1 is SGHDN and CDR2 FVKESK. This CDR3 comprises 13 residues. This chain's CDR3 is CASSPDRANVLTF. CDR3 sequence (DNA): TGTGCCAGCAGCCCGGACAGGGCCAACGTCCTGACTTTC.

This clone was seen only once. The chain links TRBV6-8 to TRBJ2-7; D ambiguous. This CDR3 spans 14 amino acids. V lost 5 bases and J lost 0, with 11 bases in between. Germline CDR1 is MNHGY and CDR2 is SAAAGT. This chain's CDR3 is CASSAQASSYEQYF. CDR3 nucleotide sequence: TGTGCCAGCAGTGCCCAGGCGAGCTCCTACGAGCAGTACTTC.